These T cell receptor beta chains were read from a single sample in a study of CD4 and CD8 cells across lung adenocarcinoma regions. TCRdb used MiXCR to reprocess the PCR reads, holding one entry per CDR3 protein. The sample gives about 3,700 distinct CDR3 sequences, 45% to 70% of which show up once; under 25% is in the top ten. What was sequenced was CD4+ T cells from the margin of a lung tumor. The source is a female donor with lung adenocarcinoma. The CD4 and CD8 labels of this study may be unreliable. The CDR3 runs from the conserved cysteine through the conserved F or W. D genes are given only for firm matches. Some rows mark clone size as missing; the rest say once, few, many or name a class of expanded clone.

J | V | D | size | DNA | CDR3
TRBJ2-3 | TRBV6-1 | . | medium-sized | TGTGCCAGCAGTGAAATTGCAGCTAGCACAGATACGCAGTATTTT | CASSEIAASTDTQYF
TRBJ2-2 | TRBV11-2 | TRBD1 | . | TGTGCCAGCAGCTTAGTCCGGGACAGGCGAGACGGGGAGCTGTTTTTT | CASSLVRDRRDGELFF
TRBJ2-1 | TRBV7-2 | . | . | TGTGCCAGCAGCTTAGCTACCAGGGTTTACAATGAGCAGTTCTTC | CASSLATRVYNEQFF
TRBJ2-4 | TRBV6-1 | TRBD2 | medium-sized | TGTGCCAGCGGGGAGGGGATGGGAGCCAAAAACATTCAGTACTTC | CASGEGMGAKNIQYF
TRBJ2-3 | TRBV4-1 | . | medium-sized | TGCGCCAGCAGCCAACCCCACACAGATACGCAGTATTTT | CASSQPHTDTQYF
TRBJ2-7 | TRBV6-1 | . | . | TGTGCCAGCGGGGGATTGGGGGACCTTGGCACAGATACGCAGTACTTC | CASGGLGDLGTDTQYF
TRBJ2-5 | TRBV10-2 | TRBD2 | . | TGCGCCAGCGCCGGGACTACTGGAGAGACCCAGTACTTC | CASAGTTGETQYF
TRBJ2-1 | TRBV3-1 | . | . | TGTGCCAGCAAAAGCGCGAGCTCCTACAATGAGCAGTTCTTC | CASKSASSYNEQFF
TRBJ2-1 | TRBV27 | TRBD1 | . | TGTGCCAGCAGGCCGGGACAGGGCGGCAATGAGCAGTTCTTC | CASRPGQGGNEQFF
TRBJ1-2 | TRBV6-1 | . | . | TGTGCCAGCAGTGAGTGGAGTGGCGGCTACACCTTC | CASSEWSGGYTF
TRBJ2-4 | TRBV6-2/TRBV6-3 | . | . | TGTGCCAGCAGTTACTCGACGGGGGACGTGGGCAAAAACATTCAGTACTTC | CASSYSTGDVGKNIQYF
TRBJ2-1 | TRBV6-4 | . | medium-sized | TGTGCCAGCAGTGAGAACGGGGGCCCCGACAATGAGCAGTTCTTC | CASSENGGPDNEQFF
TRBJ2-2 | TRBV6-5 | TRBD2 | few | TGTGCCAGCAGTCCGGACGGGGGGTACACCGGGGAGCTGTTTTTT | CASSPDGGYTGELFF
TRBJ2-1 | TRBV7-6 | . | . | TGTGCCAGCAGCTTAGGGGGGACGTTCAATGAGCAGTTCTTC | CASSLGGTFNEQFF
TRBJ2-1 | TRBV7-2 | TRBD2 | . | TGTGCCAGCAGCGAAGGAGGGGACTATCAGCAGTTCTTC | CASSEGGDYQQFF
TRBJ2-1 | TRBV27 | TRBD2 | medium-sized | TGTGCCAGCAGGGAGGCTAGCGGGAGGGCCTACAATGAGCAGTTCTTC | CASREASGRAYNEQFF
TRBJ2-1 | TRBV6-5 | . | . | TGTGCCAGCAGTTACTCGAGTGGAGGGGAATCCTACAATGAGCAGTTCTTC | CASSYSSGGESYNEQFF
TRBJ2-3 | TRBV12-3/TRBV12-4 | . | . | TGTGCCAGCAGTTTATCTGCGGGAACAGACATTCAGTATTTT | CASSLSAGTDIQYF
TRBJ2-7 | TRBV11-3 | . | . | TGTGCGAGCAGCCAGGGGGGGTCCTCAGATACGCAGTACTTC | CASSQGGSSDTQYF
TRBJ2-5 | TRBV6-1 | TRBD1 | large | TGTGCCAGCAGAGAGGGACAGTCGTCGATACAAGAGACCCAGTACTTC | CASREGQSSIQETQYF
TRBJ2-3 | TRBV27 | . | . | TGTGCCAGCAGGTTGCTGGACTTTAACACAGATACGCAGTATTTT | CASRLLDFNTDTQYF
TRBJ2-7 | TRBV6-1 | . | once | TGTGCCAGCAGTGATCTCCCCCAAGGCTCCTACGAGCAGTACTTC | CASSDLPQGSYEQYF
TRBJ1-2 | TRBV11-2 | TRBD1 | . | TGTGCCAGCAGCTTAGGAGGTCAGGGGGCGCTTGGCTACACCTTC | CASSLGGQGALGYTF
TRBJ1-2 | TRBV6-1 | . | few | TGTGCCAGCAGAAGGGACGGCTCCGCTGGCTACACCTTC | CASRRDGSAGYTF
TRBJ1-2 | TRBV6-1 | TRBD1 | . | TGTGCCAGCAGTGAAGGGACAGGTCTATATGGCTACACCTTC | CASSEGTGLYGYTF
TRBJ2-1 | TRBV6-5 | TRBD2 | . | TGTGCCAGCAGTACTAGCGGGAGCTACAATGAGCAGTTCTTC | CASSTSGSYNEQFF
TRBJ2-2 | TRBV14 | . | . | TGTGCCAGCAGCCAAGTTGCAGGGGAGGACACCGGGGAGCTGTTTTTT | CASSQVAGEDTGELFF
TRBJ2-3 | TRBV6-1 | . | . | TGTGCCAGCAGTGAATTGGGGCACCGTGGCAAAGATACGCAGTATTTT | CASSELGHRGKDTQYF
TRBJ2-1 | TRBV27 | . | . | TGTGCCAGCAGGACCTTTGAGGGGCTCTACAATGAGCAGTTCTTC | CASRTFEGLYNEQFF
TRBJ1-5 | TRBV6-1 | . | medium-sized | TGTGCCAGCAGTGATGCTCCCAGGGGAAGCAATCAGCCCCAGCATTTT | CASSDAPRGSNQPQHF
TRBJ2-1 | TRBV27 | TRBD1 | . | TGTGCCAGCAGTCCCGGGCCGGGACAGGGGAGGAATGAGCAGTTCTTC | CASSPGPGQGRNEQFF
TRBJ2-1 | TRBV7-2 | TRBD2 | . | TGTGCCAGCAGTCCAGCGCTAGCGGGAGAAAATGAGCAGTTCTTC | CASSPALAGENEQFF
TRBJ1-2 | TRBV6-1 | . | medium-sized | TGTGCCAGCAGTCTGCAGCTCAACTATGGCTACACCTTC | CASSLQLNYGYTF
TRBJ2-3 | TRBV15 | . | . | TGTGCCACCAGCAGAGATCGGGCCACAGATACGCAGTATTTT | CATSRDRATDTQYF
TRBJ1-1 | TRBV14 | . | few | TGTGCCAGCAGCCAGCTTTCGACAGCTATGAACACTGAAGCTTTCTTT | CASSQLSTAMNTEAFF
TRBJ2-1 | TRBV12-3/TRBV12-4 | . | . | TGTGCCAGCAGTGTCGCTAGCGCTGACAATGAGCAGTTCTTC | CASSVASADNEQFF
TRBJ2-5 | TRBV6-1 | TRBD1 | . | TGTGCCAGCGAGGGCTTAGGGGGCCGTGGCCAAGAGACCCAGTACTTC | CASEGLGGRGQETQYF
TRBJ1-4 | TRBV25-1 | . | few | TGTGCCAGCAGGGCAGGCAATCTTCCAACTAATGAAAAACTGTTTTTT | CASRAGNLPTNEKLFF
TRBJ2-3 | TRBV6-1 | TRBD2 | large | TGTGCCAGCAACTCCTTAGTGGGGGGGGGAAAAGATACGCAGTATTTT | CASNSLVGGGKDTQYF
TRBJ2-7 | TRBV6-1 | TRBD2 | . | TGTGCCAGCAGTGTGAGACTAGCGGGGACCAAAGATATGCAGTACTTC | CASSVRLAGTKDMQYF
TRBJ1-2 | TRBV3-1 | . | . | TGTGCCAGCAGCCGAATGTCGGGGGATAGGAGCTACACCTTC | CASSRMSGDRSYTF
TRBJ2-3 | TRBV24-1 | TRBD2 | . | TGTGCCACCAGTTCCCACCCGACTAGCGGGATAGCAGATACGCAGTATTTT | CATSSHPTSGIADTQYF
TRBJ2-3 | TRBV12-3/TRBV12-4 | . | medium-sized | TGTGCCAGCAGTTTGGGGACTCCCAGGGCAGATACGCAGTATTTT | CASSLGTPRADTQYF
TRBJ2-1 | TRBV6-2/TRBV6-3 | . | . | TGTGCCAGCAGCCCCGGAGCGGAGGGCTACAATGAGCAGTTCTTC | CASSPGAEGYNEQFF
TRBJ2-5 | TRBV27 | . | few | TGTGCCAGCAGTTACGGATACCAAGAGACCCAGTACTTC | CASSYGYQETQYF
TRBJ2-2 | TRBV6-1 | . | . | TGTGCCAGCCGAGTTCGATTCGACGGACCCGGGGAGCTGTTTTTT | CASRVRFDGPGELFF
TRBJ2-7 | TRBV10-3 | TRBD2 | . | TGTGCCACAATGCGGGGGAGAAGCGAGCAGTACTTC | CATMRGRSEQYF
TRBJ2-2 | TRBV7-2 | . | . | TGTGCCAGGGGCAGCAGGGACGTTGGCACCGGGGAGCTGTTTTTT | CARGSRDVGTGELFF